This T cell receptor beta chain was sequenced for a study of post-analysis software for immune sequencing data. For the study at large: Patients with relapsing-remitting, secondary progressive and progressive-relapsing multiple sclerosis courses were all represented. General study results and limits: Versus controls, multiple sclerosis patients showed significantly lower diversity (normalized Chao1).

As to this clonotype: No antigen is known for it.

Libraries were made from TCR beta cDNA, and they carried unique molecular identifiers. Input amounts of 1 to 10 million T cells were used. These gave 500,000 or so cDNA molecules, so each molecule approximated one T cell. TCRdb itself ran the PCR reads through MiXCR, one entry per CDR3 protein. Of around 400,000 distinct CDR3 sequences in the sample, 39% were seen once. The sequenced sample was blood. This TCR came from a girl aged 2 to 10 with multiple sclerosis.

CDR3: CASSYSKSTGPEAFF. In DNA form, the CDR3 reads TGTGCCAGCAGTTACTCAAAATCGACAGGCCCTGAAGCTTTCTTT. This chain connects TRBV6-6 to TRBJ1-1; tentative D call: TRBD1 (6 bases). CDR3 length: 15 amino acids. CDR1 and CDR2 from the germline V gene are MNHNY and SVGAGI (reference sequence). Trimming pared 0 bases from V and 6 bases from J, leaving 14 bases between.